These 15 T cell receptor beta chains came from one sample sequenced in a study of cytomegalovirus exposure and HLA in healthy donors. Clones were sequenced by immunoSEQ multiplex PCR, and TCRdb holds only the in-frame ones, with some missing. Among 150,000 to 250,000 clones listed, roughly three quarters were seen once. Material: PBMCs. Receptor source: a woman under 40 in good health and CMV-seronegative.

The J gene is TRBJ1-4, the V gene TRBV11-2, with D uncertain. This CDR3 has 15 residues. The V end lost 3 bases, the J end lost 5 bases, and 13 bases lay between the germline ends. In germline, CDR1 is SGHAT, CDR2 FQNNGV. The CDR3: CASSLYWSPNEKLFF. The DNA of the CDR3 is TGTGCCAGCAGCTTGTACTGGAGCCCGAATGAAAAACTGTTTTTT.

This clone was detected many times. J is TRBJ2-7 and V is TRBV27, with no clear D. The CDR3 contains 12 residues. Germline V lookup: CDR1 MNHEY, CDR2 SMNVEV (reference sequence). Trimming pared 8 bases from V and 0 bases from J, leaving 8 bases between. The CDR3 region is CASFTSSYEQYF. The CDR3 coding sequence is TGTGCCAGCTTTACCAGCTCCTACGAGCAGTACTTC.

This chain joins TRBV5-1 and TRBJ2-5, with D maybe TRBD1 (6 bases). The CDR3 has 13 residues. Germline-derived CDR1 and CDR2 are SGHRS and YFSETQ. V lost 7 bases, J lost 4 bases, and 14 bases lay in between. CDR3 protein: CASDRLGPETQYF. CDR3 coding DNA: TGCGCCAGCGACAGGCTCGGCCCAGAGACCCAGTACTTC. The full variable domain, with the rest looked up from reference TRBV5-1 and TRBJ2-5, is KAGVTQTPRYLIKTRGQQVTLSCSPISGHRSVSWYQQTPGQGLQFLFEYFSETQRNKGNFPGRFSGRQFSNSRSEMNVSTLELGDSALYLCASDRLGPETQYFGPGTRLLVL.

J is TRBJ1-2 and V is TRBV19, with TRBD1 identical over 10 bases. V was clipped by 7 bases and J by 4 bases; unmatched bases: 9. The CDR3 contains 15 residues. In germline, CDR1 is LNHDA, CDR2 SQIVND (reference sequence). The CDR3 DNA is TGTGCCAGTACCAATAGCGGACAGGGGGTCTATGGCTACACCTTC. Translation gives CASTNSGQGVYGYTF.

The rearrangement uses TRBV28 and TRBJ2-2; D call uncertain. Germline V gives CDR1 MDHEN, CDR2 SYDVKM. The CDR3 is made up of 13 amino acids. The V gene lost 8 bases and the J gene lost 5 bases, with 12 bases spanning the gap. CDR3 DNA sequence: TGTGCCAGCTGCCCAGCGTCGACCGGGGAGCTGTTTTTT. This codes for CASCPASTGELFF.

The chain carries TRBV15 and TRBJ1-5, with D perhaps TRBD1 (5 bases). With 1 base removed from V and 5 bases from J, the gap between germline ends came to 12 bases. This CDR3 region has 15 residues. Looked up from germline, CDR1 is LNHNV and CDR2 is YYDKDF (reference sequence). The CDR3 DNA follows: TGTGCCACCAGCAGAGGCCCCCGGGGGGATCAGCCCCAGCATTTT. Residues: CATSRGPRGDQPQHF.

This clone occurred a few times. The chain is built from TRBV4-2 and TRBJ1-2; D uncertain. In germline, CDR1 is LGHNA, CDR2 YNFKEQ. The CDR3 extends over 14 amino acids. Trimming took 1 base from V and 6 from J, leaving 12 bases between them. CDR3 DNA sequence: TGTGCCAGCAGCCAAGGGCGCCAGCTAGATGGCTACACCTTC. Its protein is CASSQGRQLDGYTF.

In DNA form, the CDR3 reads TGTGCCAGCAGCTACGGGTGGGGCGGACAATCGTCCCAGCATTTT. It yields the protein CASSYGWGGQSSQHF. The chain is built from TRBV7-2 and TRBJ1-5; tentatively, D is TRBD1 (5 bases). The CDR3 spans 15 residues. Trimming cost V 4 bases and J 11 bases, with 21 bases left between them. CDR1 is SGHTA, CDR2 FQGNSA, per germline. The entire variable domain, with the rest obtained from reference TRBV7-2 and TRBJ1-5, is as follows: GAGVSQSPSNKVTEKGKDVELRCDPISGHTALYWYRQSLGQGLEFLIYFQGNSAPDKSGLPSDRFSAERTGGSVSTLTIQRTQQEDSAVYLCASSYGWGGQSSQHFGDGTRLSIL.

This rearrangement joins TRBV10-3 to TRBJ1-5; 9 bases agree with TRBD1. The ends lost 4 bases at V and 0 bases at J; junction bases unmatched: 19. The CDR3 is made up of 21 amino acids. CDR1 is ENHRY and CDR2 is SYGVKD in the germline V gene. The CDR3 protein is CAISASLGADRGIFSNQPQHF. In nucleotides, the CDR3 is TGTGCCATCAGTGCCTCCCTGGGCGCCGACAGGGGGATTTTTAGCAATCAGCCCCAGCATTTT.

The chain couples TRBV5-6 to TRBJ1-5; TRBD1 agrees at 9 bases. Looked up from germline, CDR1 is SGHDT and CDR2 is YYEEEE. The CDR3 loop spans 15 amino acids. J lost 7 bases, V lost 4 bases, and 9 bases had no gene match. The CDR3 loop is CASSPDRGGEQPQHF. DNA for the CDR3: TGTGCCAGCAGCCCGGACAGGGGCGGGGAACAGCCCCAGCATTTT.

This clone was seen a handful of times. This chain uses TRBV6-1 with TRBJ2-7, with TRBD2 as a possible D gene (5 bases). The germline gives CDR1 MNHNS, CDR2 SASEGT. The CDR3 contains 16 residues. The V gene lost 4 bases and the J gene lost 0 bases, with 16 bases spanning the gap. This CDR3 reads CASSGALGLLSYEQYF. CDR3 nucleotides: TGTGCCAGCAGTGGGGCTCTCGGACTCCTCTCCTACGAGCAGTACTTC.

The rearrangement links TRBV27 to TRBJ2-5; D unclear. V was trimmed by 5 bases and J by 5 bases, leaving 9 bases between them. The CDR3 is 12 amino acids. Germline V gene sequence: CDR1 MNHEY, CDR2 SMNVEV (reference sequence). The CDR3 nucleotides are TGTGCCAGCAGTGAAAACTGGGAGACCCAGTACTTC. Translated, it gives CASSENWETQYF.

The gene calls are TRBV11-2 and TRBJ2-5; 8 positions match TRBD2. The CDR3 length is 16 residues. Trimming cost V 3 bases and J 0 bases; bases outside gene matches: 6. CDR1 and CDR2 (germline): SGHAT, FQNNGV. DNA for the CDR3: TGTGCCAGCAGCTTCCGGGGGGGCAAGAACCAAGAGACCCAGTACTTC. Its translation is CASSFRGGKNQETQYF.

The V call is TRBV11-2, the J call TRBJ2-4; D uncertain. Germline-derived CDR1 and CDR2 are SGHAT and FQNNGV. Trimming removed 6 bases at V and 0 bases at J, with 9 bases between. The CDR3 covers 14 residues. This CDR3 reads CASSDGEAKNIQYF. CDR3 sequence (DNA): TGTGCCAGCAGTGATGGAGAAGCCAAAAACATTCAGTACTTC.

V and J are TRBV6-1 and TRBJ2-5, with 10 positions matching TRBD2. Per the germline V gene, CDR1 is MNHNS and CDR2 is SASEGT. The CDR3 spans 15 residues. The J segment lost 8 bases and the V segment lost 3 bases, leaving 9 bases of the junction unmatched. Here the CDR3 reads CASSDGTSDAGTQYF. DNA for the CDR3: TGTGCCAGCAGTGACGGGACTAGCGATGCAGGAACCCAGTACTTC.